The 22 T cell receptor beta chains presented below share a single source sample, sequenced in a study of blood T cell repertoires in COVID-19. The method was immunoSEQ multiplex PCR; TCRdb's version includes in-frame clones alone and lacks a portion of them. The sample has 270,000 or so clones, 90% seen once. The sequencing sample was made of peripheral blood. Receptors were obtained from a woman aged 60-75 years with COVID-19, enrolled during active disease.

A single count supports this clone. The chain recombines TRBV18 with TRBJ1-1; tentative D call: TRBD1 (5 bases). Germline V gene sequence: CDR1 KGHSH, CDR2 LQKENI. This CDR3 comprises 16 residues. The V and J ends lost 2 bases and 5 bases respectively, with 18 bases between them. CDR3 coding DNA: TGTGCCAGCTCACCAAGGGCCAGGTCCGGGGGGACTGAAGCTTTCTTT. Its translation is CASSPRARSGGTEAFF.

V usage is TRBV12-3 or TRBV12-4 and J usage is TRBJ2-1; D possibly corresponds to TRBD2 (6 bases). Trimming removed 8 bases at V and 6 bases at J, with 14 bases between. There are 13 residues in the CDR3. CDR3 region: CASSPGGANEQFF. The CDR3 nucleotides read TGTGCCAGCTCCCCCGGGGGAGCCAATGAGCAGTTCTTC.

The chain links TRBV19 to TRBJ2-5; the match to TRBD1 covers 9 bases. The CDR3 has 13 residues. Germline-derived CDR1 and CDR2 are LNHDA and SQIVND (reference sequence). V shed 6 bases, J shed 5 bases, and the junction held 4 bases outside the gene matches. The DNA of the CDR3 is TGTGCCAGTAGACAGGGGGCCGGGGAGACCCAGTACTTC. Residues: CASRQGAGETQYF.

CDR3 amino acids: CASTGTSSGNTIYF. The CDR3 DNA is TGTGCCAGCACAGGTACGAGCTCTGGAAACACCATATATTTT. The chain is built from TRBV6-5 and TRBJ1-3; D is uncertain. Germline V lookup: CDR1 MNHEY, CDR2 SVGAGI. This CDR3 contains 14 residues. The V end lost 7 bases, the J end lost 0 bases, and 10 bases lay between the germline ends.

This chain connects TRBV29-1 to TRBJ2-5; D is possibly TRBD1 (6 bases). Trimming took 7 bases from V and 3 from J, leaving 9 bases between them. Germline V gene data show CDR1 as SQVTM and CDR2 as ANQGSEA. The CDR3 has 11 amino acids. CDR3 sequence reads: CSGQAEETQYF. In DNA, the CDR3 is TGCAGCGGACAGGCCGAAGAGACCCAGTACTTC.

The chain employs TRBV19 and TRBJ1-4; 7 bases align to TRBD1. Germline V gene data show CDR1 as LNHDA and CDR2 as SQIVND (reference sequence). The J segment lost 3 bases and the V segment lost 3 bases, leaving 1 base of the junction unmatched. CDR3 length: 14 amino acids. The CDR3 sequence: CASSIGTANEKLFF. The CDR3 DNA is TGTGCCAGTAGTATTGGGACAGCTAATGAAAAACTGTTTTTT.

This sequence joins TRBV2 and TRBJ1-1, with D possibly TRBD1 on 5 matching bases. This CDR3 region has 15 residues. V lost 4 bases and J lost 1, with 13 bases in between. The germline V gene encodes CDR1 SNHLY and CDR2 FYNNEI. The CDR3 nucleotides read TGTGCCAGCAGTGTGGACACCTCCCGGAACACTGAAGCTTTCTTT. Translation gives CASSVDTSRNTEAFF. The variable domain in full, with the rest retrieved from reference TRBV2 and TRBJ1-1, is EPEVTQTPSHQVTQMGQEVILRCVPISNHLYFYWYRQILGQKVEFLVSFYNNEISEKSEIFDDQFSVERPDGSNFTLKIRSTKLEDSAMYFCASSVDTSRNTEAFFGQGTRLTVV.

The chain uses TRBV6-2 or TRBV6-3 and TRBJ2-5, with 7 bases matching TRBD2. The junction had 7 bases not matched to a gene; V was cut back by 4 bases and J by 2 bases. Germline V gives CDR1 MNHEY, CDR2 SVGEGT. This CDR3 has 15 residues. CDR3: CASSSPGRGQETQYF. As DNA, the CDR3 is TGTGCCAGCAGTTCCCCCGGGCGGGGGCAAGAGACCCAGTACTTC.

The V and J genes are TRBV6-4 and TRBJ2-1; D is possibly TRBD1 (5 bases). The length of the CDR3 is 13 residues. The V and J ends lost 3 bases and 7 bases respectively, with 10 bases between them. Per germline, CDR1 MRHNA and CDR2 SNTAGT. CDR3 sequence: CASSDPYRNEQFF. DNA for the CDR3: TGTGCCAGCAGTGATCCATACAGGAATGAGCAGTTCTTC.

The chain couples TRBV6-5 to TRBJ1-2; D perhaps matches TRBD1 (5 bases). The V gene lost 6 bases and the J gene lost 3 bases, with 14 bases spanning the gap. The CDR3 runs 14 residues. Germline values: CDR1 MNHEY, CDR2 SVGAGI. This chain's CDR3 is CASSPRSGDYGYTF. The CDR3, as DNA: TGTGCCAGCAGCCCCAGATCGGGGGACTATGGCTACACCTTC.

This rearrangement joins TRBV7-2 to TRBJ2-5; 7 nucleotides match TRBD2. Germline CDR1 reads SGHTA; CDR2 reads FQGNSA. This CDR3 spans 16 amino acids. J gave up 5 bases and V 2 bases, and 11 bases lay outside the gene matches. The CDR3 DNA reads as TGTGCCAGCAGCTTATGGGGAGCGGGGCTGTCGGAGACCCAGTACTTC. It is translated as CASSLWGAGLSETQYF. Based on the CDR3 plus reference TRBV7-2 and TRBJ2-5, the full variable domain is GAGVSQSPSNKVTEKGKDVELRCDPISGHTALYWYRQSLGQGLEFLIYFQGNSAPDKSGLPSDRFSAERTGGSVSTLTIQRTQQEDSAVYLCASSLWGAGLSETQYFGPGTRLLVL.

The V gene is TRBV4-2, the J gene TRBJ2-7, with D unclear. This CDR3 region has 13 residues. Trimming shortened V by 3 bases and J by 0 bases, and 6 bases separated the two germline ends. Germline V gene lookup returns CDR1 LGHNA and CDR2 YNFKEQ. This CDR3 reads CASSQGASYEQYF. The DNA of the CDR3 is TGTGCCAGCAGCCAGGGCGCCTCCTACGAGCAGTACTTC.

The chain has TRBV28 and TRBJ1-5; 11 bases agree with TRBD1. The CDR3 sequence is 20 residues long. CDR1 is MDHEN, CDR2 SYDVKM, per germline. The V gene end was trimmed by 8 bases and the J gene end by 5 bases; junction bases not matched to a gene: 23. The CDR3 nucleotides read TGTGCCAGCTACCTAGATCCCCGGGACAGGGGGAAGGGGCGATATCAGCCCCAGCATTTT. Its translation: CASYLDPRDRGKGRYQPQHF. The variable domain in full, completed from reference TRBV28 and TRBJ1-5, reads DVKVTQSSRYLVKRTGEKVFLECVQDMDHENMFWYRQDPGLGLRLIYFSYDVKMKEKGDIPEGYSVSREKKERFSLILESASTNQTSMYLCASYLDPRDRGKGRYQPQHFGDGTRLSIL.

The chain is built from TRBV18 and TRBJ1-1; 9 nucleotides align to TRBD1. Trimming at V came to 3 bases and at J to 0 bases, leaving 2 bases not matched to a gene. The CDR3 loop spans 15 amino acids. Germline CDR1 is KGHSH and CDR2 is LQKENI. CDR3 in amino acids: CASSPWDRVNTEAFF. In DNA form, the CDR3 reads TGTGCCAGCTCACCCTGGGACAGGGTGAACACTGAAGCTTTCTTT.

The chain has TRBV5-1 and TRBJ1-2, with D possibly TRBD1 on 5 matching bases. CDR1 and CDR2 from the germline V gene are SGHRS and YFSETQ. The V end lost 2 bases, the J end lost 8 bases, and 19 bases lay between the germline ends. The CDR3 is 15 amino acids. This chain's CDR3 is CASSLNPGVAGGYTF. In DNA, the CDR3 is TGCGCCAGCAGCTTAAATCCGGGGGTAGCGGGGGGCTACACCTTC.

The rearrangement uses TRBV18 and TRBJ1-1; no clear D. Germline values: CDR1 KGHSH, CDR2 LQKENI. This CDR3 comprises 16 residues. Trimming cost V 3 bases and J 0 bases, with 14 bases left between them. This CDR3 is CASSPDRRTMNTEAFF. Written as DNA, the CDR3 is TGTGCCAGCTCACCCGACCGAAGGACTATGAACACTGAAGCTTTCTTT.

The chain joins TRBV4-3 to TRBJ1-2, with TRBD1 as a possible D gene (6 bases). V lost 3 bases to trimming and J lost 0 bases, with 14 bases between them. Germline values: CDR1 LGHNA, CDR2 YSLEER. The CDR3 length is 16 residues. The CDR3 DNA is TGCGCCAGCAGCCAGGCTCAGGGGCTCACTAACTATGGCTACACCTTC. Its protein is CASSQAQGLTNYGYTF.

This clone was observed once. The genes are TRBV10-3 and TRBJ1-4, with 11 bases fitting TRBD1. The CDR3 is 13 residues long. Germline CDR1 reads ENHRY; CDR2 reads SYGVKD. The V and J ends lost 7 bases and 6 bases, in that order; junction bases with no gene match: 1. CDR3 sequence (DNA): TGTGCCATCAAGGGACAGGGGGATGAAAAACTGTTTTTT. It yields the protein CAIKGQGDEKLFF.

V gene TRBV18 combines with J gene TRBJ2-7; TRBD2 aligns across 7 bases. Germline CDR1 is KGHSH and CDR2 is LQKENI. CDR3 length equals 15 residues. The V and J ends lost 0 bases and 3 bases, in that order; junction bases with no gene match: 5. The CDR3 loop is CASSPPGLFGYEQYF. The DNA of the CDR3 is TGTGCCAGCTCACCACCGGGACTATTTGGCTACGAGCAGTACTTC.

The CDR3 sequence is CASSLGQGGRNTIYF. The CDR3 region has the DNA TGTGCCAGCAGCCTCGGACAGGGGGGGAGAAACACCATATATTTT. The V gene is TRBV7-8, the J gene TRBJ1-3; 10 nucleotides agree with TRBD1. V lost 5 bases to trimming and J lost 5 bases; unmatched junction nucleotides: 6. The CDR3 is 15 amino acids. Germline V lookup: CDR1 SGHVS, CDR2 FQNEAQ.

The chain's CDR3 is CASSLVSGGLPEAFF. The DNA of the CDR3 is TGTGCCAGCAGCTTGGTCTCCGGGGGGCTCCCTGAAGCTTTCTTT. V is TRBV7-8 and J is TRBJ1-1; a possible D gene is TRBD1 (6 bases). Germline V lookup: CDR1 SGHVS, CDR2 FQNEAQ. V shed 3 bases and J shed 6 bases, with 17 bases lying between them. The CDR3 has 15 amino acids.

The CDR3 DNA reads as TGTGCCAGCAGCTCAGACAGGTTCACGGGTAATGAAAAACTGTTTTTT. Protein sequence: CASSSDRFTGNEKLFF. The V and J genes are TRBV7-8 and TRBJ1-4, with D perhaps TRBD1 (6 bases). Per the germline V gene, CDR1 is SGHVS and CDR2 is FQNEAQ. V lost 4 bases, J lost 4 bases, and 16 bases lay in between. This CDR3 comprises 16 residues.